These T cell receptor beta chains were read from a single sample in a study of spatial heterogeneity in lung cancer. TCRdb recomputed calls from the 5' RACE reads with MiXCR, one row per CDR3 protein. The sample shows 1,500 to 2,000 distinct CDR3 sequences, about 5% of them seen only once. This sample comprised normal lung tissue next to the tumor, obtained at surgery. All receptors come from a female donor with early-stage non-small cell lung cancer. Both conserved end residues are part of each CDR3. The D gene is left open where the match is weak. Size is stated as once, few or many counts, or a class when the clone is expanded.

d_gene	v_gene	j_gene	abundance	CDR3nt	CDR3aa
.	TRBV20-1	TRBJ2-7	many	TGCAGTGCTAGTGGGGGTCCGGGATCCTACTCCTACGAGCAGTACTTC	CSASGGPGSYSYEQYF
.	TRBV2	TRBJ2-1	hyperexpanded	TGTGCCAGGGGGTTAGGAGGGGTGACTGAGCAGTTCTTC	CARGLGGVTEQFF
.	TRBV10-2	TRBJ2-7	large	TGCGCCAGCAGTGAGTCCGGGGCTCCCTACGAGCAGTACTTC	CASSESGAPYEQYF
TRBD2	TRBV3-1	TRBJ2-3	large	TGTGCCAGCAGCCAGCTAGCGGCGTATAGCACAGATACGCAGTATTTT	CASSQLAAYSTDTQYF
.	TRBV5-8	TRBJ2-3	medium-sized	TGTGCCAGCAGCTTAGGAGGGGCCGGGGGCGCAGATACGCAGTATTTT	CASSLGGAGGADTQYF
.	TRBV20-1	TRBJ2-3	many	TGCAGTGCTAGACTAGGATACACAGATACGCAGTATTTT	CSARLGYTDTQYF
.	TRBV7-2	TRBJ2-5	medium-sized	TGTGCCAGCAGCTTGTCGGCTGGACGGGGAGCTGAGACCCAGTACTTC	CASSLSAGRGAETQYF
.	TRBV11-2	TRBJ2-7	many	TGTGCCAGCAGCCAACGAACATCATCCTACGAGCAGTACTTC	CASSQRTSSYEQYF
TRBD1	TRBV7-2	TRBJ1-1	medium-sized	TGTGCCAGCAGCCCCCGCAGGGGGCAGGCAAACACTGAAGCTTTCTTT	CASSPRRGQANTEAFF
TRBD1	TRBV12-3/TRBV12-4	TRBJ2-3	medium-sized	TGTGCCAGCAGTTTAGCATTCGGGACAGGGGGCCCCACAGATACGCAGTATTTT	CASSLAFGTGGPTDTQYF
.	TRBV11-2	TRBJ1-2	medium-sized	TGTGCCAGCAGTCAAAACCGGGCAAGCTATGGCTACACCTTC	CASSQNRASYGYTF
.	TRBV29-1	TRBJ2-4	medium-sized	TGCAGCGTAATACCTATTAACCCCGGGAACATTCAGTACTTC	CSVIPINPGNIQYF
.	TRBV7-2	TRBJ1-4	medium-sized	TGTGCCAGCAGCCTCCGACAGGCAACTAATGAAAAACTGTTTTTT	CASSLRQATNEKLFF
.	TRBV10-2	TRBJ1-5	large	TGCGCCATCCCCCCCGGCTCAGAAGGCAATCAGCCCCAGCATTTT	CAIPPGSEGNQPQHF
.	TRBV29-1	TRBJ1-1	medium-sized	TGCAGCGTAAGAGAGGGTTTAGTCGGGGCTTTCTTT	CSVREGLVGAFF